The next 7 T cell receptor beta chains were all read from a single sample in a study of blood T cell repertoires in COVID-19 (dated by TCRdb to between 2020 and 2021). To prepare the library, the immunoSEQ multiplex PCR assay was applied. TCRdb provides this immuneACCESS table in a form limited to in-frame rearrangements. Some clones are lacking; in checked studies, under half of them reflect an unresolved V gene, and why the rest are absent is not known. The sample records just under 65,000 clones, 78% of which are singletons. The ten largest make up 13% to 15% of the sample. The sample was peripheral blood. The receptor set was obtained from a man between 60 and 70 years old with COVID-19, enrolled during active disease.

V is TRBV10-3 and J is TRBJ1-5; 7 bases are a match to TRBD1. This CDR3 comprises 15 residues. CDR1 and CDR2 from the germline V gene are ENHRY and SYGVKD. Unmatched junction bases numbered 5, after V lost 5 bases and J lost 1 base. The CDR3 DNA reads as TGTGCCATCAGTAACAGGGGATCGAGCAATCAGCCCCAGCATTTT. It yields the protein CAISNRGSSNQPQHF.

The J gene is TRBJ2-5, the V gene TRBV13, with D unclear. Trimming took 2 bases from V and 3 from J, leaving 13 bases between them. Germline V lookup: CDR1 PRHDT, CDR2 FYEKMQ (reference sequence). This CDR3 has 15 amino acids. DNA for the CDR3: TGTGCCAGCAGCTTATGGCTCTCGAACAAAGAGACCCAGTACTTC. Residues: CASSLWLSNKETQYF.

The chain recombines TRBV28 with TRBJ1-5; TRBD1 agrees at 8 bases. Germline V gives CDR1 MDHEN, CDR2 SYDVKM. Trimming at V came to 7 bases and at J to 7 bases, leaving 9 bases not matched to a gene. This CDR3 has 14 residues. As DNA, the CDR3 is TGTGCCAGCATCGCCAGGGGGCTTGGACAGCCCCAGCATTTT. Its protein is CASIARGLGQPQHF.

The chain uses TRBV3-1 (or the pseudogene TRBV3-2) and TRBJ1-3; D unclear. From germline, CDR1 is LGHDT and CDR2 YNNKEL (reference sequence). Trimming cost V 2 bases and J 7 bases, with 12 bases left between them. The CDR3 length is 14 residues. CDR3 nucleotide sequence: TGTGCCAGCAGCCAAAGAGGATCTGATAACACCATATATTTT. Its translation: CASSQRGSDNTIYF.

The chain joins TRBV19 to TRBJ1-2; D is possibly TRBD1 (5 bases). The CDR3 is 12 residues long. V was cut by 3 bases and J by 8 bases, with 10 bases left in between. Germline loops: CDR1 LNHDA, CDR2 SQIVND (reference sequence). In DNA, the CDR3 is TGTGCCAGTAGTATTGGGGACTGGGGCTACACCTTC. This codes for CASSIGDWGYTF.

This clone was detected only a few times. Written as DNA, the CDR3 is TGTGCCAGCAGCTTAGCCGGAGGCACCTACGAGCAGTACTTC. Amino acid sequence: CASSLAGGTYEQYF. The chain recombines TRBV7-9 with TRBJ2-7; possible D gene TRBD2, 5 bases. Trimming left V 0 bases short and J 2 bases short, with 8 bases between. Germline CDR1 and CDR2: SEHNR and FQNEAQ (reference sequence). The CDR3 is 14 residues long.

The rearrangement links TRBV7-9 to TRBJ1-6; the match to TRBD1 covers 7 bases. This CDR3 contains 14 residues. CDR1 and CDR2 (germline): SEHNR, FQNEAQ (reference sequence). After removal of 5 bases from V and 9 bases from J, the junction contained 7 bases not matched to a gene. The CDR3 DNA reads as TGTGCCAGCAGCCCGTTTCAGGGGGTTTCACCCCTCCACTTT. Translating it yields CASSPFQGVSPLHF.